One and the same sample provided the 13 T cell receptor beta chains below, sequenced in a study of technical replicates of blood from a few donors. Assay used: immunoSEQ multiplex PCR; TCRdb lists only in-frame clones, some missing. The sample includes about 66,000 clones, roughly 90% of them seen just once. Material for sequencing was PBMCs. The receptors here all came from a human donor in good health. Some clones in this sample may be carry-over from other donors' samples.

The gene calls are TRBV15 and TRBJ1-4, with TRBD1 matching 11 bases. This CDR3 region has 19 residues. Germline values: CDR1 LNHNV, CDR2 YYDKDF (reference sequence). Losses at the gene ends were 2 bases for V and 4 bases for J; bases not matched to a gene: 12. The CDR3 spells CATSRSIQAGTGGNEKLFF. As DNA, the CDR3 is TGTGCCACCAGCAGAAGCATACAAGCCGGGACAGGGGGTAATGAAAAACTGTTTTTT.

The chain uses TRBV6-6 and TRBJ1-5, with D perhaps TRBD1 (6 bases). Germline CDR1 is MNHNY and CDR2 is SVGAGI (reference sequence). CDR3 length equals 13 residues. Trimming cost V 7 bases and J 6 bases, with 13 bases left between them. The CDR3 DNA follows: TGTGCCAGCAATGCAGGGGTGCGTCAGCCCCAGCATTTT. Translation gives CASNAGVRQPQHF.

The DNA for the CDR3 is TGTGCCTGGAGCCAATGGACAGTAAACACTGAAGCTTTCTTT. It codes for CAWSQWTVNTEAFF. This rearrangement joins TRBV30 to TRBJ1-1, with D perhaps matching TRBD1 (6 bases). V was shortened by 3 bases and J by 2 bases, with 13 bases between the two germline ends. In germline, CDR1 is GTSNPN, CDR2 SVGIG (reference sequence). CDR3 length: 14 amino acids.

The chain carries TRBV7-8 and TRBJ2-1; unclear D gene. V was pared by 5 bases and J by 7 bases, with 3 bases between. CDR3 length: 10 residues. From germline, CDR1 is SGHVS and CDR2 FQNEAQ. CDR3: CASSPNEQFF. In DNA form, the CDR3 reads TGTGCCAGCAGCCCGAATGAGCAGTTCTTC.

The chain carries TRBV9 and TRBJ2-5; maybe TRBD2 (7 bases). V lost 0 bases to trimming and J lost 2 bases, with 11 bases between them. Germline V CDR1 and CDR2: SGDLS, YYNGEE. The CDR3 spans 15 residues. The DNA for the CDR3 is TGTGCCAGCAGCGTAGATAGGGGGGGACAAGAGACCCAGTACTTC. It is translated as CASSVDRGGQETQYF.

The chain joins TRBV11-2 to TRBJ1-2; D is uncertain. Germline V gene sequence: CDR1 SGHAT, CDR2 FQNNGV. This CDR3 is built from 14 residues. Trimming removed 2 bases at V and 4 bases at J, with 11 bases between. The CDR3 loop reads CASSLINHGYGYTF. CDR3 DNA sequence: TGTGCCAGCAGCTTAATCAACCACGGCTATGGCTACACCTTC. Combining the CDR3 with reference TRBV11-2 and TRBJ1-2 gives the whole variable domain EAGVAQSPRYKIIEKRQSVAFWCNPISGHATLYWYQQILGQGPKLLIQFQNNGVVDDSQLPKDRFSAERLKGVDSTLKIQPAKLEDSAVYLCASSLINHGYGYTFGSGTRLTVV.

The V call is TRBV5-1, the J call TRBJ2-7, with 11 bases that match TRBD1. Trimming cost V 4 bases and J 5 bases; bases outside gene matches: 5. Looked up from germline, CDR1 is SGHRS and CDR2 is YFSETQ. CDR3 length: 14 amino acids. The CDR3 coding sequence is TGCGCCAGCAGCAGGACAGGGGGCGGCGACGAGCAGTACTTC. It yields the protein CASSRTGGGDEQYF.

The chain employs TRBV11-3 and TRBJ2-2, with D hard to call. Germline CDR1 and CDR2: SGHNT and YENEEA. The CDR3 runs 13 residues. Trimming pared 6 bases from V and 0 bases from J, leaving 5 bases between. CDR3 in DNA: TGTGCCAGCAGTAATCCGAACACCGGGGAGCTGTTTTTT. Protein product: CASSNPNTGELFF.

This clone appeared once. This sequence joins TRBV9 and TRBJ2-2; 9 bases map to TRBD1. CDR1 is SGDLS, CDR2 YYNGEE, per germline. V was pared by 4 bases and J by 6 bases, with 7 bases of the junction left unmatched. The length of the CDR3 is 15 residues. The DNA of the CDR3 is TGTGCCAGCAGCACCGGGACAGGGAAGGCCGGGGAGCTGTTTTTT. Its protein product is CASSTGTGKAGELFF.

The genes are TRBV4-3 and TRBJ2-6, with D unclear. CDR3 length: 20 amino acids. The V end was cut by 2 bases, the J end by 2 bases, with 22 bases between. CDR1 and CDR2 (germline): LGHNA, YSLEER. CDR3 DNA: TGCGCCAGCAGCCAATTCTTACCCGATAGCCTCACCACTGGGGCCAACGTCCTGACTTTC. It specifies CASSQFLPDSLTTGANVLTF.

This clone was seen a single time. The chain is built from TRBV4-3 and TRBJ1-5; tentative D call: TRBD1 (5 bases). The CDR3 spans 15 residues. Between the trimmed V and J ends, which lost 0 bases and 6 bases, there was a span of 12 bases. From germline, CDR1 is LGHNA and CDR2 YSLEER. The CDR3 loop reads CASSQDRDFGQPQHF. CDR3 bases: TGCGCCAGCAGCCAAGATAGGGACTTCGGTCAGCCCCAGCATTTT.

J is TRBJ2-5 and V is TRBV4-3; D not certain. Germline lookup yields CDR1 LGHNA and CDR2 YSLEER. The CDR3 consists of 15 residues. V was shortened by 0 bases and J by 7 bases, with 15 bases between the two germline ends. CDR3 bases: TGCGCCAGCAGCCAAGATTTGGCGGTTCGAATGACCCAGTACTTC. It encodes CASSQDLAVRMTQYF.

This chain uses TRBV9 with TRBJ2-7; 8 bases map to TRBD2. The CDR3 is made up of 14 amino acids. V shed 3 bases and J 3 bases; nucleotides not matched to a gene: 5. Germline assignment: CDR1 SGDLS and CDR2 YYNGEE. CDR3: CASSASGLGYEQYF. CDR3 bases: TGTGCCAGCAGCGCCTCGGGACTAGGCTACGAGCAGTACTTC.